This paragraph covers one T cell receptor beta chain sequence. As yet, its antigen is unknown. The sample belongs to a study of identical twins. Study-level results: Compared with unrelated sharing, twin-shared out-of-frame alpha sequences had more low-probability sequences.

It was template switching that added a universal primer site, and there were unique molecular identifiers on the cDNA. Via MiXCR, TCRdb re-called the 5' RACE reads, giving one row per CDR3 protein. Of approximately 1.8 million distinct CDR3 sequences listed, about 30% are singletons. This CDR3 region has 12 residues. Germline V lookup: CDR1 SNHLY, CDR2 FYNNEI. Trimming left V 8 bases short and J 7 bases short, with 14 bases between. Healthy Caucasian individuals made up all the donors. The rearrangement uses TRBV2 and TRBJ2-5; a weak D match, TRBD2 (5 bases). The source of this sequence is a newborn girl in good health. The sample comprised cord blood. CDR3 residues: CASVLDGGTQYF. In DNA, the CDR3 is TGTGCCAGCGTACTAGACGGAGGGACCCAGTACTTC.